This TCR beta chain derives from a study of cytotoxic CD8 clonotypes in ibrutinib-treated CLL. The sample holds a few counts of this clone. Its antigen remains unidentified. With sequencing, the targeted depth ranged from 1 in 200,000 to 1 in 1 million T cells. Some clones are missing from TCRdb's copy, which holds only in-frame ones; the method was immunoSEQ multiplex PCR. The repertoire holds fewer than 400,000 clones, around 66% seen once, with around 6.3% in the top ten. Regarding the study as a whole: Clonality went higher at ibrutinib response and then dropped back toward baseline at progression. Samples were collected at differing times from sustained-remission and progressing patients.

V dropped 5 bases and J dropped 4 bases, with 17 bases sitting between them. There are 15 residues in the CDR3. Germline V gene data show CDR1 as SGHAT and CDR2 as FQNNGV. Sequenced here: PBMCs, sampled after 36 months of ibrutinib treatment. This receptor was identified in a human donor with chronic lymphocytic leukemia. The chain has TRBV11-2 and TRBJ1-2; possible D gene TRBD1, 6 bases. For the CDR3, the DNA is TGTGCCAGCAGCGCGTCCAGGGGCGGGGGCTATGGCTACACCTTC. Residues: CASSASRGGGYGYTF.